This T cell receptor beta chain was recovered during a study of blood T cell repertoires in COVID-19. CDR1 and CDR2 (germline): SNHLY, FYNNEI. V lost 5 bases, J lost 7 bases, and 6 bases stayed unmatched. This CDR3 spans 14 amino acids. Sequencing used immunoSEQ multiplex PCR; TCRdb keeps in-frame clones, though not all of them. The profile shows about 180,000 clones, roughly 89% of them singletons. This chain links TRBV2 with TRBJ1-4, with 8 positions matching TRBD1. Source material: peripheral blood. The TCR originated in a woman aged 45-59 years with acute or convalescent COVID-19. The chain's CDR3 is CASSPGGAGEKLFF. CDR3 nucleotide sequence: TGTGCCAGCAGTCCAGGGGGCGCGGGTGAAAAACTGTTTTTT.